These T cell receptor beta chains were read from a single sample in a study of T cell responses to AZD1222 COVID-19 vaccine. The data were produced by immunoSEQ multiplex PCR, yet TCRdb's version contains in-frame clones alone and is incomplete. The sample has about 75,000 clones, approximately 90% seen once. Sequencing used peripheral blood, obtained 28 days after the second dose of the MenACWY control vaccine. These TCRs come from an adult who received the MenACWY meningococcal vaccine as a control. The conserved cysteine and the conserved F or W are not part of the CDR3 here.

CDR3 length | J gene | V gene | CDR3 protein
13 | TRBJ2-5 | TRBV7-2 | ASSPHGGQGETQY
12 | TRBJ1-1 | TRBV15 | ATSSRTLNTEAF
10 | TRBJ2-3 | TRBV19 | ASSIREDTQY
10 | TRBJ1-6 | TRBV2 | ASSLGNSPLH
11 | TRBJ1-2 | TRBV7-9 | ASSVGQDYGYT
15 | TRBJ1-1 | TRBV19 | ASSIVGQGLLNTEAF
15 | TRBJ1-2 | TRBV5-4 | ASSSDSQFRIYYGYT
13 | TRBJ2-6 | TRBV7-2 | ASSWAGAGANVLT
11 | TRBJ1-2 | TRBV4-1 | ASSQEFSDGYT
10 | TRBJ2-2 | TRBV10-3 | AISGQDGELF
13 | TRBJ1-5 | TRBV10-2 | ASSESRQGGQPQH
12 | TRBJ2-1 | TRBV7-2 | ASSRTDSYNEQF
16 | TRBJ1-5 | TRBV19 | ASSYTASGTGAWQPQH
13 | TRBJ1-6 | TRBV4-3 | ASSPGTGRDSPLH
14 | TRBJ2-5 | TRBV25-1 | ASSEYGGGSEETQY
12 | TRBJ1-6 | TRBV6-1 | ASSEALQKSPLH
12 | TRBJ1-5 | TRBV30 | AWSVRQLNQPQH
15 | TRBJ2-6 | TRBV7-3 | ASSIGQGRSGANVLT
12 | TRBJ1-2 | TRBV28 | ASSEQGEFDGYT
11 | TRBJ2-5 | TRBV6-5 | ASSYTGGWTQY
12 | TRBJ2-5 | TRBV30 | AWRKGRDQETQY
16 | TRBJ2-3 | TRBV7-2 | ASSLVQPASGEADTQY
12 | TRBJ2-7 | TRBV10-3 | AISEGGGLYEQY
13 | TRBJ2-3 | TRBV30 | AWSYLQGAKDTQY
14 | TRBJ2-1 | TRBV5-4 | ASRYRDGSSYNEQF
11 | TRBJ2-7 | TRBV29-1 | SVVFSRSYEQY
11 | TRBJ1-5 | TRBV7-9 | ASSLGGYQPQH